These 19 T cell receptor beta chains were all obtained from the same sample, sequenced in a study of blood T cell repertoires in COVID-19. Generated by immunoSEQ multiplex PCR, the TCRdb table keeps only in-frame clones and is missing some. The table records 110,000 to 150,000 clones, around nine tenths of them present only once. Sequencing input: peripheral blood. These receptors were taken from a man in his 60s with active or convalescent COVID-19.

This rearrangement joins TRBV4-1 to TRBJ1-3, with D unclear. CDR3 length: 14 residues. From germline, CDR1 is MGHRA and CDR2 YSYEKL. Trimming removed 0 bases from V and 2 bases from J, with 5 bases in between. The CDR3 loop is CASSQDPAGNTIYF. CDR3 in DNA: TGCGCCAGCAGCCAAGATCCCGCTGGAAACACCATATATTTT.

The chain has TRBV5-5 and TRBJ1-2, with TRBD1 identical over 8 bases. Losses at the gene ends were 4 bases for V and 5 bases for J; bases not matched to a gene: 19. This CDR3 has 18 residues. Looked up from germline, CDR1 is SGHKS and CDR2 is YYEKEE (reference sequence). In DNA form, the CDR3 reads TGTGCCAGCAGCCCGGACCCCGGGGGAGGGACAGGACAATATGGCTACACCTTC. Encoded protein: CASSPDPGGGTGQYGYTF.

V is TRBV6-5 and J is TRBJ1-5; D is undetermined. With 8 bases removed from V and 2 bases from J, the gap between germline ends came to 10 bases. Germline assignment: CDR1 MNHEY and CDR2 SVGAGI. The CDR3 covers 13 residues. The CDR3 spells CASHLLGNQPQHF. The CDR3 DNA is TGTGCCAGCCATCTATTGGGCAATCAGCCCCAGCATTTT.

This clone was picked up one time. V is TRBV4-2 and J is TRBJ2-5; TRBD1 is a possible D gene (5 bases). V was pared by 4 bases and J by 2 bases, with 17 bases between. The CDR3 is made up of 16 amino acids. Germline V gene data show CDR1 as LGHNA and CDR2 as YNFKEQ. The CDR3 nucleotides are TGTGCCAGCAGCCTGGGGCTCCCCTCCTCTCAAGAGACCCAGTACTTC. Encoded protein: CASSLGLPSSQETQYF.

This clone was observed a handful of times. The chain is built from TRBV7-2 and TRBJ1-2; 8 bases line up with TRBD1. Germline CDR1 SGHTA, CDR2 FQGNSA. The CDR3 totals 16 residues. V was clipped by 5 bases and J by 9 bases; unmatched bases: 17. In DNA, the CDR3 is TGTGCCAGCAGCCCTTTTGTCTGGCAGGGGGCTATGAGCTACACCTTC. Its protein is CASSPFVWQGAMSYTF.

The rearrangement uses TRBV20-1 and TRBJ1-2, with 8 bases that match TRBD1. The CDR3 totals 11 residues. Germline V gene sequence: CDR1 DFQATT, CDR2 SNEGSKA (reference sequence). The CDR3 bases are TGCTGTTTCAGGGGGCGCGAAGGCTACACCTTC. Its translation: CCFRGREGYTF.

The chain recombines TRBV6-4 with TRBJ2-2, with 9 nucleotides matching TRBD1. This CDR3 is 15 amino acids long. Germline assignment: CDR1 MRHNA and CDR2 SNTAGT. J was trimmed by 6 bases and V by 7 bases; bases with no gene match: 9. DNA for the CDR3: TGTGCCAGCAAGACCGGGACAGGGTCTTCCGGGGAGCTGTTTTTT. Amino acids: CASKTGTGSSGELFF.

The chain carries TRBV19 and TRBJ2-3, with 7 bases aligning to TRBD1. The CDR3 contains 13 residues. The germline V gene has CDR1 LNHDA and CDR2 SQIVND (reference sequence). The ends lost 6 bases at V and 5 bases at J; junction bases unmatched: 5. As DNA, the CDR3 is TGTGCCAGTAGGTTCACAGGGGTAGATACGCAGTATTTT. It translates to CASRFTGVDTQYF.

The chain links TRBV6-4 to TRBJ1-5; weak D call: TRBD1 (5 bases). Germline V gene lookup returns CDR1 MRHNA and CDR2 SNTAGT. The CDR3 is 13 residues long. With 5 bases removed from V and 4 bases from J, the gap between germline ends came to 9 bases. CDR3 DNA: TGTGCCAGCAGTTCAGGGCAGAATCAGCCCCAGCATTTT. Translation gives CASSSGQNQPQHF.

The CDR3 spells CASSLGGSSPLHF. CDR3 nucleotides: TGTGCCAGCAGTTTGGGGGGTAGCTCACCCCTCCACTTT. The rearrangement joins TRBV12-3 or TRBV12-4 to TRBJ1-6, with a possible D match to TRBD1 (5 bases). Trimming shortened V by 3 bases and J by 10 bases, and 10 bases separated the two germline ends. The length of the CDR3 is 13 residues.

The CDR3: CASSLREYEQYF. The CDR3 bases are TGTGCCAGCAGTTTGAGGGAGTACGAGCAGTACTTC. The V call is TRBV28, the J call TRBJ2-7; a possible D gene is TRBD2 (5 bases). Looked up from germline, CDR1 is MDHEN and CDR2 is SYDVKM. The CDR3 has 12 amino acids. V gave up 3 bases and J gave up 4 bases, with 7 bases separating them. Together with reference TRBV28 and TRBJ2-7, the CDR3 gives the full variable domain: DVKVTQSSRYLVKRTGEKVFLECVQDMDHENMFWYRQDPGLGLRLIYFSYDVKMKEKGDIPEGYSVSREKKERFSLILESASTNQTSMYLCASSLREYEQYFGPGTRLTVT.

This clone was seen more than once but under ten times. CDR3 bases: TGCAGCGCTCCATTTGGACGGGATGTCGATGGCTACACCTTC. Protein: CSAPFGRDVDGYTF. The V call is TRBV29-1, the J call TRBJ1-2; no clear D. Germline V gene data show CDR1 as SQVTM and CDR2 as ANQGSEA. Trimming cost V 7 bases and J 6 bases, with 21 bases left between them. This CDR3 contains 14 residues. Full variable domain (outside the CDR3, taken from reference TRBV29-1 and TRBJ1-2): SAVISQKPSRDICQRGTSLTIQCQVDSQVTMMFWYRQQPGQSLTLIATANQGSEATYESGFVIDKFPISRPNLTFSTLTVSNMSPEDSSIYLCSAPFGRDVDGYTFGSGTRLTVV.

J is TRBJ1-5 and V is TRBV28; tentatively, D is TRBD1 (5 bases). V shed 3 bases and J shed 1 base, with 10 bases lying between them. This CDR3 region has 15 residues. Germline CDR1 is MDHEN and CDR2 is SYDVKM. This CDR3 is CASSLGGKSNQPQHF. CDR3 nucleotide sequence: TGTGCCAGCAGTTTGGGGGGAAAAAGCAATCAGCCCCAGCATTTT.

The chain links TRBV7-2 to TRBJ2-2; D is perhaps TRBD2 (5 bases). In germline, CDR1 is SGHTA, CDR2 FQGNSA. The V end lost 0 bases, the J end lost 6 bases, and 11 bases lay between the germline ends. CDR3 length: 15 amino acids. CDR3 region: CASSLALGGSGELFF. CDR3 in DNA: TGTGCCAGCAGCTTAGCGCTTGGAGGATCCGGGGAGCTGTTTTTT.

The V gene is TRBV19, the J gene TRBJ2-4; weak D call: TRBD1 (6 bases). This CDR3 comprises 14 residues. The V gene's germline CDR1 is LNHDA and CDR2 SQIVND (reference sequence). Trimming shortened V by 2 bases and J by 7 bases, and 12 bases separated the two germline ends. CDR3 region: CASSIRQVTNIQYF. Written as DNA, the CDR3 is TGTGCCAGTAGTATACGACAGGTAACGAACATTCAGTACTTC.

This sequence joins TRBV7-2 and TRBJ2-5, with 8 nucleotides matching TRBD2. The J segment lost 2 bases and the V segment lost 1 base, leaving 3 bases of the junction unmatched. This CDR3 has 15 amino acids. The V gene's germline CDR1 is SGHTA and CDR2 FQGNSA. The CDR3 is CASSLGTSHQETQYF. The CDR3 DNA sequence: TGTGCCAGCAGCTTAGGGACTAGCCATCAAGAGACCCAGTACTTC.

CDR3 residues: CASSRITGGAREAFF. The DNA for the CDR3 is TGTGCCAGCAGTCGAATCACCGGGGGAGCCCGTGAAGCTTTCTTT. The chain combines TRBV6-2 or TRBV6-3 with TRBJ1-1, with D possibly TRBD1 on 5 matching bases. The CDR3 covers 15 residues. V was cut by 5 bases and J by 7 bases, with 20 bases left in between. Germline assignment: CDR1 MNHEY and CDR2 SVGEGT.

V is TRBV6-5 and J is TRBJ2-7, with 8 positions matching TRBD1. Looked up from germline, CDR1 is MNHEY and CDR2 is SVGAGI. V lost 2 bases, J lost 2 bases, and 5 bases stayed unmatched. This CDR3 comprises 15 residues. CDR3 sequence: CASSYGTGAPYEQYF. CDR3 coding DNA: TGTGCCAGCAGTTACGGGACAGGCGCTCCCTACGAGCAGTACTTC.

The chain is built from TRBV19 and TRBJ1-2, with 8 bases lining up with TRBD1. Losses at the gene ends were 5 bases for V and 1 base for J; bases not matched to a gene: 3. Looked up from germline, CDR1 is LNHDA and CDR2 is SQIVND (reference sequence). CDR3 size: 14 residues. As DNA, the CDR3 is TGTGCCAGTAGTGTGACAGGGGTTAACTATGGCTACACCTTC. Translation: CASSVTGVNYGYTF.